The 29 T cell receptor beta chains below come from one sample, sequenced in a study of blood T cell repertoires in COVID-19. Libraries were prepared by immunoSEQ multiplex PCR; TCRdb keeps only in-frame clonotypes and omits some of them. The sample consists of fewer than 250,000 clones, 80% to 90% of them appearing once. Sample: peripheral blood. The receptors come from a woman in her 70s with active or convalescent COVID-19.

About this clone: Other DNA sequences of this sample code for an identical CDR3. The chain recombines TRBV29-1 with TRBJ2-5, with 9 bases lining up with TRBD1. The trim removed 6 bases at V and 2 bases at J, leaving 4 bases unmatched. The CDR3 extends over 13 amino acids. The germline gives CDR1 SQVTM, CDR2 ANQGSEA. The CDR3 nucleotides are TGCAGCGTCGATGGACAGGGGCAAGAGACCCAGTACTTC. Amino acid sequence: CSVDGQGQETQYF.

V and J are TRBV9 and TRBJ1-6; D unresolved. Germline V CDR1 and CDR2: SGDLS, YYNGEE. V shed 2 bases and J shed 7 bases, with 4 bases lying between them. The CDR3 length is 12 residues. This CDR3 reads CASSVGNSPLHF. CDR3 coding DNA: TGTGCCAGCAGCGTCGGGAATTCACCCCTCCACTTT. The full variable domain, its missing parts supplied by reference TRBV9 and TRBJ1-6, is DSGVTQTPKHLITATGQRVTLRCSPRSGDLSVYWYQQSLDQGLQFLIQYYNGEERAKGNILERFSAQQFPDLHSELNLSSLELGDSALYFCASSVGNSPLHFGNGTRLTVT.

The gene calls are TRBV30 and TRBJ1-5, with TRBD1 matching 9 bases. The CDR3 contains 15 residues. The germline V gene has CDR1 GTSNPN and CDR2 SVGIG (reference sequence). The junction had 9 bases not matched to a gene; V was cut back by 4 bases and J by 5 bases. CDR3 in DNA: TGTGCCTGGAATCCCCCGGACAGGGGCTATCAGCCCCAGCATTTT. Protein sequence: CAWNPPDRGYQPQHF.

The chain carries TRBV2 and TRBJ1-1; 9 bases match TRBD1. The CDR3 loop spans 15 amino acids. Germline trimming cut 6 bases from V and 2 bases from J; bases unmatched to any gene: 7. Looked up from germline, CDR1 is SNHLY and CDR2 is FYNNEI. CDR3 sequence: CASSFTGGFNTEAFF. The CDR3 DNA reads TGTGCCAGCAGCTTCACAGGGGGCTTTAACACTGAAGCTTTCTTT.

The rearrangement uses TRBV30 and TRBJ1-4; TRBD1 aligns across 8 bases. This CDR3 is 15 amino acids long. Trimming at V came to 0 bases and at J to 7 bases, leaving 7 bases not matched to a gene. Germline loops: CDR1 GTSNPN, CDR2 SVGIG (reference sequence). The CDR3 nucleotides read TGTGCCTGGAGTGTACAGGGGGACGTCCCTGAAAAACTGTTTTTT. Its protein is CAWSVQGDVPEKLFF.

This chain links TRBV15 with TRBJ1-4; perhaps TRBD1 as D (5 bases). V lost 1 base and J 5 bases, leaving 11 bases between the germline ends. Germline loops: CDR1 LNHNV, CDR2 YYDKDF (reference sequence). The CDR3 is 15 residues long. CDR3 protein: CATSRVGLGNEKLFF. The DNA of the CDR3 is TGTGCCACCAGCAGAGTGGGACTCGGGAATGAAAAACTGTTTTTT.

V gene TRBV10-3 combines with J gene TRBJ2-3; possible D gene TRBD1, 5 bases. V lost 0 bases to trimming and J lost 5 bases, with 12 bases between them. Germline assignment: CDR1 ENHRY and CDR2 SYGVKD. The CDR3 length is 15 residues. The CDR3 bases are TGTGCCATCAGTGAGTCGCTTGGGGCCGAAGATACGCAGTATTTT. Translation gives CAISESLGAEDTQYF.

The CDR3 loop is CASSKQGNSNQPQHF. The CDR3 DNA follows: TGTGCCAGCAGTAAACAGGGGAATAGCAATCAGCCCCAGCATTTT. This rearrangement joins TRBV2 to TRBJ1-5; 7 nucleotides agree with TRBD1. Germline trimming cut 5 bases from V and 0 bases from J; bases unmatched to any gene: 4. The CDR3 contains 15 residues. Germline V CDR1 and CDR2: SNHLY, FYNNEI. The whole variable domain, remainder taken from reference TRBV2 and TRBJ1-5, is EPEVTQTPSHQVTQMGQEVILRCVPISNHLYFYWYRQILGQKVEFLVSFYNNEISEKSEIFDDQFSVERPDGSNFTLKIRSTKLEDSAMYFCASSKQGNSNQPQHFGDGTRLSIL.

J is TRBJ2-5 and V is TRBV7-3, with a tentative D call TRBD1 (5 bases). Germline V CDR1 and CDR2: SGHTA, FQGTGA. Trimming removed 4 bases from V and 0 bases from J, with 6 bases in between. The CDR3 loop spans 13 amino acids. CDR3 DNA sequence: TGTGCCAGCAGCTCAGGGTACCAAGAGACCCAGTACTTC. Its translation: CASSSGYQETQYF.

The CDR3 nucleotides read TGTGCCAGTAGTGGGCAGGTGTCAGATACGCAGTATTTT. This encodes CASSGQVSDTQYF. The chain has TRBV19 and TRBJ2-3; D not certain. This CDR3 has 13 residues. Germline V gene sequence: CDR1 LNHDA, CDR2 SQIVND (reference sequence). The V gene lost 5 bases and the J gene lost 4 bases, with 10 bases spanning the gap.

The chain joins TRBV28 to TRBJ2-7; TRBD1 aligns across 9 bases. Looked up from germline, CDR1 is MDHEN and CDR2 is SYDVKM. V gave up 10 bases and J gave up 2 bases; unmatched junction bases: 9. The CDR3 runs to 14 residues. CDR3 residues: CATIRDRAPYEQYF. CDR3 coding DNA: TGTGCCACCATACGGGACAGGGCCCCCTACGAGCAGTACTTC.

The chain uses TRBV5-5 and TRBJ2-7; no firm D call. The germline V gene encodes CDR1 SGHKS and CDR2 YYEKEE (reference sequence). The V end was cut by 4 bases, the J end by 4 bases, with 9 bases between. The CDR3 is made up of 12 amino acids. The CDR3: CASSLLLYEQYF. The CDR3 DNA reads TGTGCCAGCAGCCTACTTCTTTACGAGCAGTACTTC.

For this clone: One end of the junction varies from germline; a read error may be responsible. The V and J genes are TRBV19 and TRBJ1-1; perhaps TRBD1 as D (6 bases). The CDR3 consists of 14 residues. Germline V gene sequence: CDR1 LNHDA, CDR2 SQIVND (reference sequence). This CDR3 reads CASSWQGLNAEAFF. The CDR3 DNA sequence: TGTGCCAGTAGTTGGCAGGGGCTGAACGCTGAAGCTTTCTTT.

V gene TRBV25-1 combines with J gene TRBJ2-1, with D possibly matching TRBD2 (6 bases). V was shortened by 8 bases and J by 4 bases, with 21 bases between the two germline ends. The germline V gene has CDR1 MGHDK and CDR2 SYGVNS. This CDR3 is 16 amino acids long. The CDR3 DNA reads TGTGCCAGCCGATGGGGCGTGGGGCGGGGATACAATGAGCAGTTCTTC. Translation: CASRWGVGRGYNEQFF. Drawing the rest from reference TRBV25-1 and TRBJ2-1, the complete variable domain is EADIYQTPRYLVIGTGKKITLECSQTMGHDKMYWYQQDPGMELHLIHYSYGVNSTEKGDLSSESTVSRIRTEHFPLTLESARPSHTSQYLCASRWGVGRGYNEQFFGPGTRLTVL.

This sequence joins TRBV2 and TRBJ2-7, with TRBD1 matching 7 bases. The V gene's germline CDR1 is SNHLY and CDR2 FYNNEI. This CDR3 comprises 15 residues. Germline trimming cut 6 bases from V and 0 bases from J; bases unmatched to any gene: 8. As DNA, the CDR3 is TGTGCCAGCAGCGGACCACAGGGGAGCTCCTACGAGCAGTACTTC. This translates into CASSGPQGSSYEQYF.

There are a few counts of this clone. V is TRBV2 and J is TRBJ2-1, with 10 bases aligning to TRBD2. This CDR3 is 15 amino acids long. The V gene's germline CDR1 is SNHLY and CDR2 FYNNEI. The J segment lost 10 bases and the V segment lost 6 bases, leaving 12 bases of the junction unmatched. CDR3: CASREREGRLGEQFF. The CDR3 DNA follows: TGTGCCAGCAGGGAGCGGGAGGGCCGTTTGGGCGAGCAGTTCTTC.

This clone was recorded a few times. The rearrangement joins TRBV28 to TRBJ2-7; D may be TRBD1 (8 bases). With 6 bases removed from V and 7 bases from J, the gap between germline ends came to 22 bases. The germline V gene has CDR1 MDHEN and CDR2 SYDVKM. The CDR3 spans 15 residues. CDR3 protein: CASRDRGTRAGEQYF. DNA for the CDR3: TGTGCCAGCAGAGACAGGGGAACGAGAGCGGGGGAGCAGTACTTC.

The rearrangement links TRBV6-1 to TRBJ1-1; D gene unclear. The CDR3 length is 14 residues. Trimming removed 3 bases at V and 1 base at J, with 9 bases between. Germline CDR1 MNHNS, CDR2 SASEGT. As DNA, the CDR3 is TGTGCCAGCAGTGATTCGAGAGCGAACACTGAAGCTTTCTTT. It translates to CASSDSRANTEAFF.

The gene calls are TRBV6-5 and TRBJ2-3; D possibly corresponds to TRBD2 (6 bases). Trimming took 8 bases from V and 0 from J, leaving 9 bases between them. CDR3 length: 13 residues. Germline V CDR1 and CDR2: MNHEY, SVGAGI. The CDR3 DNA reads TGTGCCAGCTCGGACTATAGCACAGATACGCAGTATTTT. Amino acid sequence: CASSDYSTDTQYF.

The rearrangement uses TRBV28 and TRBJ2-7; a possible D gene is TRBD2 (5 bases). CDR3 length: 12 residues. V lost 8 bases and J 0 bases, leaving 8 bases between the germline ends. Germline CDR1 MDHEN, CDR2 SYDVKM. CDR3 DNA: TGTGCCAGCTCAGGAGGCTCCTACGAGCAGTACTTC. As protein: CASSGGSYEQYF.

The rearrangement uses TRBV20-1 and TRBJ1-6; 12 bases line up with TRBD1. Looked up from germline, CDR1 is DFQATT and CDR2 is SNEGSKA (reference sequence). This CDR3 is built from 17 residues. The trim removed 3 bases at V and 6 bases at J, leaving 9 bases unmatched. This chain's CDR3 is CSASRPGQGAFNSPLHF. The CDR3 DNA is TGCAGTGCTAGTCGTCCGGGACAGGGGGCTTTTAATTCACCCCTCCACTTT.

This clone is a singleton in its sample. J is TRBJ2-1 and V is TRBV6-5; the D gene is possibly TRBD2 (5 bases). This CDR3 spans 16 amino acids. Between the trimmed V and J ends, which lost 0 bases and 8 bases, there was a span of 17 bases. Per germline, CDR1 MNHEY and CDR2 SVGAGI. The DNA of the CDR3 is TGTGCCAGCAGTTACTCGGATAGGGAGACATTTCATGAGCAGTTCTTC. This gives the protein CASSYSDRETFHEQFF.

The chain has TRBV4-2 and TRBJ1-4; D is unclear. This CDR3 contains 15 residues. The V gene lost 7 bases and the J gene lost 6 bases, with 18 bases spanning the gap. CDR1 and CDR2 from the germline V gene are LGHNA and YNFKEQ. The CDR3 loop reads CASTPRQAGDEKLFF. The CDR3 DNA reads TGTGCCAGCACCCCCCGGCAGGCCGGGGATGAAAAACTGTTTTTT.

In this sample, this clone turned up once. J is TRBJ2-2 and V is TRBV27, with a possible D match to TRBD2 (6 bases). The germline CDR1 and CDR2 sequences are MNHEY and SMNVEV (reference sequence). V lost 2 bases and J lost 5, with 21 bases in between. This CDR3 has 18 residues. CDR3 loop: CASSLTPSAPRGTGELFF. Here the CDR3 DNA reads TGTGCCAGCAGTTTAACCCCCTCCGCACCCCGGGGGACCGGGGAGCTGTTTTTT.

This chain uses TRBV6-5 with TRBJ1-2, with a weak D call TRBD1 (5 bases). Germline CDR1 and CDR2: MNHEY and SVGAGI. The V gene lost 4 bases and the J gene lost 4 bases, with 13 bases spanning the gap. The CDR3 spans 14 residues. CDR3 sequence reads: CASSWSRESYGYTF. The CDR3, as DNA: TGTGCCAGCAGTTGGTCCAGGGAAAGCTATGGCTACACCTTC.

The CDR3 here is CAWSPAGGASYGYTF. CDR3 DNA: TGTGCCTGGAGTCCAGCAGGGGGTGCCAGCTATGGCTACACCTTC. The genes are TRBV30 and TRBJ1-2, with 7 positions matching TRBD1. The germline V gene has CDR1 GTSNPN and CDR2 SVGIG (reference sequence). CDR3 size: 15 residues. The junction had 10 bases not matched to a gene; V was cut back by 2 bases and J by 4 bases.

This rearrangement joins TRBV3-1 (or the pseudogene TRBV3-2) to TRBJ2-3; 11 bases agree with TRBD2. The CDR3 has 15 residues. Trimming removed 3 bases from V and 6 bases from J; junction bases left unmatched: 5. The germline gives CDR1 LGHDT, CDR2 YNNKEL (reference sequence). DNA of the CDR3: TGTGCCAGCAGCCAGGCGCCTAGCGGGAGGGATACGCAGTATTTT. This encodes CASSQAPSGRDTQYF.

V gene TRBV9 combines with J gene TRBJ2-7; tentatively, D is TRBD2 (6 bases). The CDR3 extends over 15 amino acids. Germline CDR1 and CDR2: SGDLS and YYNGEE. With 4 bases removed from V and 7 bases from J, the gap between germline ends came to 21 bases. This chain's CDR3 is CASSSRSLEGAEQYF. For the CDR3, the DNA is TGTGCCAGCAGCTCCCGAAGTTTGGAGGGTGCGGAGCAGTACTTC. Looking up the rest from reference TRBV9 and TRBJ2-7 gives the full variable domain: DSGVTQTPKHLITATGQRVTLRCSPRSGDLSVYWYQQSLDQGLQFLIQYYNGEERAKGNILERFSAQQFPDLHSELNLSSLELGDSALYFCASSSRSLEGAEQYFGPGTRLTVT.

CDR3 sequence reads: CASSSGQGNSPLHF. CDR3 in DNA: TGCGCCAGCAGCTCCGGACAGGGAAATTCACCCCTCCACTTT. The rearrangement joins TRBV5-1 to TRBJ1-6, with 8 nucleotides matching TRBD1. CDR1 and CDR2 from the germline V gene are SGHRS and YFSETQ. With V trimmed by 3 bases and J by 7 bases, 3 bases remained unmatched. The CDR3 has 14 residues. Full variable domain (remainder filled in from reference TRBV5-1 and TRBJ1-6): KAGVTQTPRYLIKTRGQQVTLSCSPISGHRSVSWYQQTPGQGLQFLFEYFSETQRNKGNFPGRFSGRQFSNSRSEMNVSTLELGDSALYLCASSSGQGNSPLHFGNGTRLTVT.